This is a list of T cell receptor beta chains from one sample in a study of T cell responses to AZD1222 COVID-19 vaccine. Clones were read by immunoSEQ multiplex PCR, and TCRdb kept only the in-frame ones, dropping some. The data hold 100,000 or so clones, with roughly 87% observed a single time. Sample: peripheral blood, taken on day 0 of AZD1222 vaccination. These receptors were taken from an adult in good health. CDR3s include the opening cysteine and the closing phenylalanine or tryptophan. D genes are given only for firm matches. Size tells how often a clone was seen (once, few, many) or the class of an expanded clone, and some rows leave it out.

clone_size d_call j_call v_call cdr3_aa cdr3_nt
- TRBD1 TRBJ2-7 TRBV6-6 CATGQGAYEQYF TGTGCCACTGGACAGGGGGCCTACGAGCAGTACTTC
- - TRBJ2-2 TRBV5-4 CASSMRQTSGTGELFF TGTGCCAGCAGCATGCGACAGACATCGGGCACCGGGGAGCTGTTTTTT
- - TRBJ2-7 TRBV29-1 CSVKTAEQYF TGCAGCGTTAAAACAGCCGAGCAGTACTTC
- TRBD1 TRBJ1-2 TRBV18 CASSPTTGDGLYTF TGTGCCAGCTCACCCACGACAGGGGACGGATTGTACACCTTC
- TRBD2 TRBJ2-7 TRBV4-2 CASSQDASGGADEQYF TGTGCCAGCAGCCAAGACGCCAGCGGGGGGGCGGACGAGCAGTACTTC
- TRBD2 TRBJ2-5 TRBV30 CAWSVERGAKETQYF TGTGCCTGGAGTGTAGAGCGGGGGGCAAAAGAGACCCAGTACTTC
- - TRBJ1-1 TRBV19 CASSVSGRTEAFF TGTGCCAGTAGTGTCTCAGGGCGGACTGAAGCTTTCTTT
- - TRBJ2-3 TRBV14 CASSQDQGTDTDTQYF TGTGCCAGCAGCCAAGATCAAGGGACGGACACAGATACGCAGTATTTT
- - TRBJ2-5 TRBV6-5 CASSYPGTETQYF TGTGCCAGCAGTTACCCAGGGACCGAGACCCAGTACTTC
- TRBD2 TRBJ2-3 TRBV30 CAWSTGTSGGDTQYF TGTGCCTGGAGTACGGGGACTAGCGGGGGGGATACGCAGTATTTT
once - TRBJ2-3 TRBV5-8 CASSLEPTF TGTGCCAGCAGCTTGGAGCCCACTTTT
- TRBD2 TRBJ2-1 TRBV7-9 CASSGLAGVGFFF TGTGCCAGCAGCGGACTAGCGGGAGTGGGATTCTTCTTC
- - TRBJ1-2 TRBV27 CASSSKAYTF TGTGCCAGCAGTTCCAAGGCGTACACCTTC
- - TRBJ2-3 TRBV2 CASKGRQRTDTQYF TGTGCCAGCAAGGGGCGGCAACGCACAGATACGCAGTATTTT
- TRBD1 TRBJ2-7 TRBV6-2/TRBV6-3 CASSYHETGIITHEQYF TGTGCCAGCAGTTACCACGAGACAGGGATAATAACCCACGAGCAGTACTTC
- TRBD1 TRBJ1-2 TRBV3-1/TRBV3-2 CASSPSTGGLGSYTF TGTGCCAGCAGCCCCTCGACAGGGGGTCTTGGCAGCTACACCTTC
- - TRBJ1-3 TRBV19 CASSIGSGNTIYF TGTGCCAGTAGTATAGGATCGGGAAACACCATATATTTT
- TRBD1 TRBJ1-2 TRBV2 CASSVTGANGYTF TGTGCCAGTTCCGTGACAGGGGCCAATGGCTACACCTTC
- - TRBJ1-2 TRBV6-5 CASRHPNYGYTF TGTGCCAGCAGGCACCCGAACTATGGCTACACCTTC
- - TRBJ1-2 TRBV5-1 CASSLGGGGYYGYTF TGCGCCAGCAGCTTGGGAGGCGGAGGTTACTATGGCTACACCTTC
few - TRBJ1-2 TRBV3-1/TRBV3-2 CASSQEDYGYTF TGTGCCAGCAGCCAAGAGGACTATGGCTACACCTTC
- - TRBJ1-2 TRBV6-1 CASSDQGGANYGYTF TGTGCCAGCAGTGACCAGGGCGGCGCTAACTATGGCTACACCTTC
- - TRBJ2-5 TRBV3-1/TRBV3-2 CASSTQETQYF TGTGCCAGCAGCACCCAAGAGACCCAGTACTTC
- - TRBJ2-3 TRBV7-2 CASSLVPTRLVADTQYF TGTGCCAGCAGCTTAGTCCCCACCCGGTTGGTGGCAGATACGCAGTATTTT
- - TRBJ2-6 TRBV29-1 CSVQAGANVLTF TGCAGCGTGCAAGCTGGGGCCAACGTCCTGACTTTC
once - TRBJ1-1 TRBV19 CASTGNTEAFF TGTGCCAGCACAGGGAACACTGAAGCTTTCTTT
- - TRBJ1-1 TRBV19 CASFTLAFF TGTGCCAGTTTTACGTTGGCTTTCTTT
few - TRBJ1-2 TRBV6-6 CASSLVGWGDGYTF TGTGCCAGCAGCCTCGTAGGGTGGGGAGATGGCTACACCTTC
- - TRBJ1-1 TRBV6-2/TRBV6-3 CASSYPTTEAFF TGTGCCAGCAGTTACCCAACCACTGAAGCTTTCTTT
once - TRBJ1-2 TRBV20-1 CSASPGPNLNYGYTF TGCAGTGCTAGTCCCGGGCCCAACTTGAACTATGGCTACACCTTC
- - TRBJ1-6 TRBV2 CASSEIYGDSPLHF TGTGCCAGCAGTGAAATATACGGTGATTCACCCCTCCACTTT
- - TRBJ1-6 TRBV6-5 CASSPSSRGNSPLHF TGTGCCAGCAGCCCCTCGTCACGGGGAAATTCACCCCTCCACTTT
few - TRBJ2-7 TRBV6-2/TRBV6-3 CASSPSSYEQYF TGTGCCAGCAGTCCAAGCTCCTACGAGCAGTACTTC
- TRBD1 TRBJ1-6 TRBV9 CASSDWTGGSYNSPLHF TGTGCCAGCAGCGATTGGACAGGGGGCTCCTATAATTCACCCCTCCACTTT
- - TRBJ1-1 TRBV6-1 CASSEVAGTEAFF TGTGCCAGCAGCGAAGTAGCGGGAACTGAAGCTTTCTTT
- TRBD2 TRBJ2-2 TRBV5-4 CASSHAGGADGELFF TGTGCCAGCAGCCACGCCGGGGGGGCCGACGGGGAGCTGTTTTTT
- TRBD1 TRBJ1-1 TRBV9 CASSSGTGDTEAFF TGTGCCAGCAGCTCCGGGACAGGGGACACTGAAGCTTTCTTT
- TRBD1 TRBJ1-4 TRBV3-1/TRBV3-2 CASSQDLTGRSGKLFF TGTGCCAGCAGCCAAGACCTGACAGGGAGGTCTGGAAAACTGTTTTTT
once - TRBJ1-1 TRBV6-1 CASSEALGGEAFF TGTGCCAGCAGTGAAGCTTTGGGAGGTGAAGCTTTCTTT
- - TRBJ1-2 TRBV6-5 CASSFRTDYGYTF TGTGCCAGCAGTTTTCGGACAGACTATGGCTACACCTTC
few - TRBJ1-2 TRBV7-2 CASSLSRTGGYGYTF TGTGCCAGCAGCCTTTCTAGGACGGGGGGGTATGGCTACACCTTC
- - TRBJ1-2 TRBV19 CASSISLTNYGYTF TGTGCCAGTAGTATTTCCTTGACAAACTATGGCTACACCTTC
- - TRBJ1-1 TRBV27 CASRPAGPNTEAFF TGTGCCAGCAGACCCGCCGGGCCGAACACTGAAGCTTTCTTT
- - TRBJ1-2 TRBV4-3 CASSQDSGGNRFWSNLYGYTF TGCGCCAGCAGCCAAGATAGCGGTGGGAATCGGTTTTGGTCCAACCTTTATGGCTACACCTTC
- TRBD1 TRBJ2-2 TRBV25-1 CASSLTGDTGELFF TGTGCCAGCAGTCTGACAGGGGACACCGGGGAGCTGTTTTTT
- - TRBJ1-2 TRBV5-4 CASSSHPLWATLDDYGYTF TGTGCCAGCAGCTCCCACCCCCTGTGGGCGACCCTCGATGACTATGGCTACACCTTC
- - TRBJ1-5 TRBV12-3/TRBV12-4 CASSLGGQPQHF TGTGCCAGCAGTTTAGGAGGGCAGCCCCAGCATTTT
once - TRBJ1-2 TRBV29-1 CSVEDPLGGGGSNYGYTF TGCAGCGTTGAAGACCCCCTGGGAGGGGGGGGAAGTAACTATGGCTACACCTTC
- TRBD1 TRBJ1-1 TRBV5-5 CASRQIRDKGANTEAFF TGTGCCAGCAGACAGATCCGGGACAAGGGGGCGAACACTGAAGCTTTCTTT
few - TRBJ1-1 TRBV19 CASMVSAGDTEAFF TGTGCCAGTATGGTTTCGGCGGGGGACACTGAAGCTTTCTTT
few - TRBJ2-7 TRBV19 CASSFGPHGYEQYF TGTGCCAGTAGTTTTGGGCCCCATGGCTACGAGCAGTACTTC
- - TRBJ1-6 TRBV5-1 CASSLGVGAANLPLHF TGCGCCAGCAGCTTGGGGGTAGGGGCAGCAAACTTACCCCTCCACTTT
- - TRBJ1-1 TRBV11-2 CASRLLSTGSAEAFF TGTGCCAGCAGGCTACTTTCGACAGGTAGCGCTGAAGCTTTCTTT
once - TRBJ1-1 TRBV9 CASSVGSRNTEAFF TGTGCCAGCAGCGTAGGGAGCAGGAACACTGAAGCTTTCTTT
- - TRBJ2-1 TRBV7-2 CASSSRAEAYNEQFF TGTGCCAGCAGCTCCCGGGCAGAGGCCTACAATGAGCAGTTCTTC
once TRBD1 TRBJ1-5 TRBV2 CASSGDRGRGRPQHF TGTGCCAGCAGTGGGGACAGGGGCCGAGGAAGGCCCCAGCATTTT